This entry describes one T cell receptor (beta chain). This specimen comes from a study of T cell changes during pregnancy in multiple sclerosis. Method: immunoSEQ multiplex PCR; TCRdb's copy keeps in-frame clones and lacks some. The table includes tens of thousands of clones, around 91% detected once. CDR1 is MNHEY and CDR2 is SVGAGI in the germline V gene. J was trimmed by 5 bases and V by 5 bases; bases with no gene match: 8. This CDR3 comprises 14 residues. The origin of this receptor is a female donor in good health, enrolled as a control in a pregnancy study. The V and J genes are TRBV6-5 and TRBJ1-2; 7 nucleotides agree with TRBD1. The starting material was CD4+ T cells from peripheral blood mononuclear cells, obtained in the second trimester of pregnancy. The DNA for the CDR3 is TGTGCCAGCAGTATCTCAGGACAGGCTTATGGCTACACCTTC. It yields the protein CASSISGQAYGYTF.